This T cell receptor beta chain was sequenced for a study of shared clonotypes between healthy human individuals. Generated by immunoSEQ multiplex PCR, the TCRdb table keeps only in-frame clones and is missing some. The sample contains about 2.4 million clones, more than 85% of which appear only once. This clone turned up a few times. This receptor was identified in a man younger than 35 in good health. Some clones in this sample may be carry-over from other donors' samples. Sequencing was carried out using naive CD4+ T cells from PBMCs. Sample subset: CD45RA+ positively selected.

In DNA form, the CDR3 reads TGTGCCAGCGGATCCGGGGGGACAGGGAATCAGCCCCAGCATTTT. As protein: CASGSGGTGNQPQHF. The rearrangement links TRBV28 to TRBJ1-5; the match to TRBD1 covers 9 bases. CDR3 length: 15 residues. Germline V gene sequence: CDR1 MDHEN, CDR2 SYDVKM. V shed 8 bases, J shed 4 bases, and the junction held 9 bases outside the gene matches.